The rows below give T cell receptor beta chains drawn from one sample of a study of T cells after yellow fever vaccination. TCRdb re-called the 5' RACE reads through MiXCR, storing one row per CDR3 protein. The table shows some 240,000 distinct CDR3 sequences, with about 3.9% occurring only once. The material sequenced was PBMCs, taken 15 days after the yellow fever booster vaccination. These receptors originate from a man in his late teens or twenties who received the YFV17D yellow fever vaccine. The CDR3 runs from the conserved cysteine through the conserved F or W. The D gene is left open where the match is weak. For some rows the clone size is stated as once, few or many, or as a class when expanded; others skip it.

TGTGCCAGCAGCTTAACTCGGGGTCAGCCCCAGCATTTT CASSLTRGQPQHF many TRBJ1-5 NA TRBV7-3
TGTGCCATCAGCGGACAGGGAGGTTACTATGGCTACACCTTC CAISGQGGYYGYTF many TRBJ1-2 TRBD1 TRBV10-3
TGCGCCAGCAGCCTCGGGACTAGCGGGGGGGCGGATACGCAGTATTTT CASSLGTSGGADTQYF many TRBJ2-3 TRBD2 TRBV5-1
TGTGCCAGCAGGATGACTAGCGGCGGCCAAGAGACCCAGTACTTC CASRMTSGGQETQYF NA TRBJ2-5 TRBD2 TRBV12-3/TRBV12-4
TGTGCCAGCAGCTTGCGGGGATTACTAGCCAAAAACATTCAGTACTTC CASSLRGLLAKNIQYF many TRBJ2-4 NA TRBV5-5
TGCAGTTCCTCTAGGACAGACCAAGAGACCCAGTACTTC CSSSRTDQETQYF NA TRBJ2-5 NA TRBV20-1
TGTGCCAGCAGCTTAGTGGTACCGGGCGCAACTAATGAAAAACTGTTTTTT CASSLVVPGATNEKLFF many TRBJ1-4 NA TRBV11-2
TGTGCCAGCAGTTTCCGAGGGGCCCACGAGCAGTACTTC CASSFRGAHEQYF many TRBJ2-7 NA TRBV12-3/TRBV12-4
TGTGCCAGCGAACACACGAACACCGGGGAGCTGTTTTTT CASEHTNTGELFF many TRBJ2-2 NA TRBV19
TGTGCCAGCTCACCCGCCGACAGGGACGTTCAGTACTTC CASSPADRDVQYF few TRBJ2-4 TRBD1 TRBV18
TGCAGTGCCCTTAGCGGGGGGGCCACCGAGCAGTACTTC CSALSGGATEQYF many TRBJ2-7 TRBD2 TRBV20-1
TGTGCCAGCAGTTCTGCCACAGCAAATCAGCCCCAGCATTTT CASSSATANQPQHF many TRBJ1-5 NA TRBV12-3/TRBV12-4
TGTGCCAGCAGCCACGATTCACCCCTCCACTTT CASSHDSPLHF many TRBJ1-6 NA TRBV7-9
TGTGCCAGCAGCCGATCGGCTAGCGGGGACCGCACAGATACGCAGTATTTT CASSRSASGDRTDTQYF many TRBJ2-3 TRBD2 TRBV4-2
TGCGCCAGCAGCTCCGGGACTTTTAATTCACCCCTCCACTTT CASSSGTFNSPLHF NA TRBJ1-6 NA TRBV5-1
TGTGCCATCAGGGCAGGGAGTCGGTACAATGAGCAGTTCTTC CAIRAGSRYNEQFF many TRBJ2-1 NA TRBV10-3
TGTGCCAGCAGCCAAGACCCTATCCAAGAGACCCAGTACTTC CASSQDPIQETQYF many TRBJ2-5 NA TRBV4-2
TGCGCCAGCAGCGAGACAGGGGGCTCTCATCAGCCCCAGCATTTT CASSETGGSHQPQHF NA TRBJ1-5 TRBD1 TRBV5-1
TGCGCCAGCAGTCAATCGCGAACGGATACGCAGTATTTT CASSQSRTDTQYF many TRBJ2-3 NA TRBV23-1
TGCGCCAGCAGCCAAGAACAGGTGGGGGAGACCCAGTACTTC CASSQEQVGETQYF many TRBJ2-5 NA TRBV4-1
TGTGCCAGCAGTAACAGGACAGGGCGGTTACTCCCCTACGAGCAGTACTTC CASSNRTGRLLPYEQYF many TRBJ2-7 TRBD1 TRBV6-5
TGTGCCAGCAGCTTGAGTTCGGGCGCCTATGGCTACACCTTC CASSLSSGAYGYTF many TRBJ1-2 NA TRBV7-2
TGTGCCAGCAGTCCGTCTAGCGGGGGGGCCGGCGAGCAGTACTTC CASSPSSGGAGEQYF many TRBJ2-7 TRBD2 TRBV12-3/TRBV12-4
TGTGCCAGCAGTAGTTCTCAGGGGGCACGTACTGAAGCTTTCTTT CASSSSQGARTEAFF many TRBJ1-1 TRBD1 TRBV6-5
TGTGCCAGCAGCTCTAGCCCGAGGGCGGATGGCTACACCTTC CASSSSPRADGYTF NA TRBJ1-2 NA TRBV5-6
TGCGCCAGCAGCCCTCCCATAGGGTCAGGGGGGAGTGAAGCTTTCTTT CASSPPIGSGGSEAFF many TRBJ1-1 TRBD1 TRBV4-1
TGTGCCAGCAGCCGGGGGGGGGGCCCCTACAATGAGCAGTTCTTC CASSRGGGPYNEQFF few TRBJ2-1 NA TRBV16